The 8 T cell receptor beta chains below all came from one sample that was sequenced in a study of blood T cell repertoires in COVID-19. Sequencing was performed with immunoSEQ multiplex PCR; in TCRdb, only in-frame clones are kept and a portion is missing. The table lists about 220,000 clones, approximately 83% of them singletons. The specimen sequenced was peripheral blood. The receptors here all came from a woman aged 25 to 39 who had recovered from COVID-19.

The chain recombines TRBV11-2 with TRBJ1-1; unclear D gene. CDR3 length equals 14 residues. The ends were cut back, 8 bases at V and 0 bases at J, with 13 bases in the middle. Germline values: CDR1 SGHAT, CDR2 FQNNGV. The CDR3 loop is CASLLNRMNTEAFF. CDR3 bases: TGTGCCAGCCTTTTAAACAGAATGAACACTGAAGCTTTCTTT.

The CDR3 nucleotides read TGTGCCACCAGTGAGACAGGGTTCCAGCCCCAGCATTTT. It translates to CATSETGFQPQHF. The chain uses TRBV24-1 and TRBJ1-5; 7 bases are a match to TRBD1. V shed 4 bases and J 7 bases; nucleotides not matched to a gene: 3. The CDR3 contains 13 residues. The germline gives CDR1 KGHDR, CDR2 SFDVKD.

In nucleotides, the CDR3 is TGTGCCAGCAGCTCAGAGACAGCAGGGGCGCAGTATTTT. Amino acids: CASSSETAGAQYF. The chain combines TRBV7-2 with TRBJ2-3; the D gene is possibly TRBD1 (6 bases). V shed 4 bases and J shed 10 bases, with 15 bases lying between them. The CDR3 is 13 amino acids. CDR1 and CDR2 from the germline V gene are SGHTA and FQGNSA.

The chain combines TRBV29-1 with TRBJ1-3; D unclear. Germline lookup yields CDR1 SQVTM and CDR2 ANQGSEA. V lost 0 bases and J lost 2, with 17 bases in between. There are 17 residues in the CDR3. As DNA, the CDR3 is TGCAGCGTTGAAGAGGAGGGTCGGCAGTCTCCTGGAAACACCATATATTTT. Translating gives CSVEEEGRQSPGNTIYF.

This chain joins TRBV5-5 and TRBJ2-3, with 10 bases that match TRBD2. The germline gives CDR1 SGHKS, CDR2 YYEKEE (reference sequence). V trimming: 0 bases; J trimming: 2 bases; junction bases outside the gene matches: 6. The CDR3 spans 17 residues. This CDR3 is CASSLGPSGGSTDTQYF. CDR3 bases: TGTGCCAGCAGCTTGGGCCCTAGCGGGGGATCCACAGATACGCAGTATTTT.

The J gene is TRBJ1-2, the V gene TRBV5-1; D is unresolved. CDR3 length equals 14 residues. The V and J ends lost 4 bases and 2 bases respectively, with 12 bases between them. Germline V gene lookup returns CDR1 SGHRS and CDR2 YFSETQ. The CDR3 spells CASSLGQANYGYTF. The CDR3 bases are TGCGCCAGCAGCCTGGGCCAGGCAAACTATGGCTACACCTTC.

The CDR3 DNA reads as TGTGCCAGCAAGCGCGGTACCTACGAGCAGTACTTC. It yields the protein CASKRGTYEQYF. The chain is built from TRBV25-1 and TRBJ2-7; D remains unclear. Looked up from germline, CDR1 is MGHDK and CDR2 is SYGVNS. CDR3 length: 12 residues. V was trimmed by 7 bases and J by 2 bases, leaving 9 bases between them.

The CDR3, as DNA: TGTGCCAGCAGCTTCGGGACATCCTCCTACGAGCAGTACTTC. Translated, it gives CASSFGTSSYEQYF. The chain combines TRBV2 with TRBJ2-7, with a weak D call TRBD1 (6 bases). Trimming took off 6 bases at V and 0 bases at J, with 12 bases between the two ends. The CDR3 spans 14 residues. The germline V gene encodes CDR1 SNHLY and CDR2 FYNNEI.